Sequencing of this TCR beta chain was carried out in a study of CD8+ T cells in alopecia areata. Whole-study context: For 6 to 18 months, tofacitinib was taken, and 6 months off drug followed.

The authors extracted RNA and reverse transcribed it into cDNA as the sequencing template. The table came from immunoSEQ multiplex PCR; TCRdb's copy has only in-frame clones and leaves some out. The sample consists of more than 200,000 clones, 67% of them appearing once. The CDR3 loop spans 12 amino acids. V was pared by 4 bases and J by 8 bases, with 11 bases between. The V gene's germline CDR1 is MGHRA and CDR2 YSYEKL. Sorting from PBMCs produced CD4+ and CD8+ T cells. Sequenced material: CD4+ T cells sorted from blood, taken at week 0. The sequence derives from a human donor with alopecia areata. The chain carries TRBV4-1 and TRBJ1-2; tentatively, D is TRBD1 (6 bases). The CDR3: CASSLSGVGYTF. In DNA, the CDR3 is TGCGCCAGCAGCCTATCAGGGGTCGGCTACACCTTC.